The 26 T cell receptor beta chains below come from one sample, sequenced in a study of cytomegalovirus exposure and HLA in healthy donors. Researchers ran the PCR with 60 Vbeta and 13 Jbeta primers. Here immunoSEQ multiplex PCR was the method, and the copy in TCRdb shows in-frame clones only, minus some. Among a few hundred thousand clones listed, roughly 81% were seen once. The sequencing input was PBMCs. All receptors come from a woman between 40 and 50 years old in good health and CMV-seropositive.

V usage is TRBV9 and J usage is TRBJ2-1, with a possible D match to TRBD2 (5 bases). The CDR3 is 12 amino acids. Trimming took 2 bases from V and 9 from J, leaving 9 bases between them. Looked up from germline, CDR1 is SGDLS and CDR2 is YYNGEE. CDR3 in DNA: TGTGCCAGCAGCGTCTTAGGGAGTGAGCAGTTCTTC. It translates to CASSVLGSEQFF.

The chain joins TRBV5-1 to TRBJ2-1; 9 nucleotides line up with TRBD2. V shed 2 bases, J shed 9 bases, and the junction held 18 bases outside the gene matches. Germline V CDR1 and CDR2: SGHRS, YFSETQ. This CDR3 spans 18 amino acids. Here the CDR3 reads CASSFTLDRREGPPEQFF. CDR3 DNA: TGCGCCAGCAGCTTTACTCTCGATAGGCGGGAGGGCCCTCCTGAGCAGTTCTTC.

The V gene is TRBV19, the J gene TRBJ1-2, with 8 bases lining up with TRBD1. The CDR3 runs to 13 residues. CDR1 is LNHDA and CDR2 is SQIVND in the germline V gene (reference sequence). Trimming cost V 6 bases and J 4 bases; bases outside gene matches: 4. CDR3 nucleotides: TGTGCCAGTAGCCGGGACAGGACCTATGGCTACACCTTC. Translated, it gives CASSRDRTYGYTF. The full variable domain, its missing parts supplied by reference TRBV19 and TRBJ1-2, is DGGITQSPKYLFRKEGQNVTLSCEQNLNHDAMYWYRQDPGQGLRLIYYSQIVNDFQKGDIAEGYSVSREKKESFPLTVTSAQKNPTAFYLCASSRDRTYGYTFGSGTRLTVV.

V gene TRBV28 combines with J gene TRBJ2-7; D might be TRBD2 (5 bases). V was clipped by 10 bases and J by 2 bases, with 15 bases between them. Germline lookup yields CDR1 MDHEN and CDR2 SYDVKM. The CDR3 runs to 13 residues. CDR3 DNA: TGTGCCACCCTAGGGAGAAACCCCTACGAGCAGTACTTC. Its protein product is CATLGRNPYEQYF. Full variable domain (remainder filled in from reference TRBV28 and TRBJ2-7): DVKVTQSSRYLVKRTGEKVFLECVQDMDHENMFWYRQDPGLGLRLIYFSYDVKMKEKGDIPEGYSVSREKKERFSLILESASTNQTSMYLCATLGRNPYEQYFGPGTRLTVT.

This clone was seen only once. J is TRBJ1-1 and V is TRBV27, with D possibly TRBD1 on 6 matching bases. Trimming removed 6 bases from V and 2 bases from J, with 13 bases in between. Germline assignment: CDR1 MNHEY and CDR2 SMNVEV (reference sequence). The CDR3 totals 14 residues. CDR3 nucleotide sequence: TGTGCCAGCAGCTTTGGACAGCTAAACACTGAAGCTTTCTTT. Its protein product is CASSFGQLNTEAFF.

This clone was seen once. The chain joins TRBV5-6 to TRBJ1-1; possible D gene TRBD1, 6 bases. Germline CDR1 reads SGHDT; CDR2 reads YYEEEE. V lost 4 bases to trimming and J lost 5 bases, with 12 bases between them. The CDR3 is 13 amino acids. CDR3 sequence (DNA): TGTGCCAGCAGCCAAGGGACATATACTGAAGCTTTCTTT. Its translation: CASSQGTYTEAFF.

The rearrangement joins TRBV6-5 to TRBJ1-1, with D possibly matching TRBD1 (5 bases). The germline gives CDR1 MNHEY, CDR2 SVGAGI. This CDR3 region has 15 residues. V dropped 1 base and J dropped 1 base, with 10 bases sitting between them. The CDR3 DNA reads as TGTGCCAGCAGTTACTTTCAGGGCACGAACACTGAAGCTTTCTTT. Translated: CASSYFQGTNTEAFF.

The chain combines TRBV1 with TRBJ2-2; the DNA was not used to check the table's D call, TRBD2. TRBV1 is termed a pseudogene. There are 17 residues in the CDR3. CDR3 region: CTSSQDCREAGIGELFF. The CDR3 DNA follows: TGCACCAGCAGCCAAGATTGTCGAGAAGCGGGGATCGGGGAGCTGTTTTTT.

This chain connects TRBV6-5 to TRBJ2-5; TRBD1 agrees at 11 bases. The V segment lost 4 bases and the J segment 5 bases; nucleotides outside the gene matches: 9. The CDR3 runs 16 residues. Germline lookup yields CDR1 MNHEY and CDR2 SVGAGI. The CDR3 DNA is TGTGCCAGCAGTTTCAGAGGACAGGGGGCTTGGGAGACCCAGTACTTC. Amino acids: CASSFRGQGAWETQYF.

This clone was observed once. The V and J genes are TRBV4-3 and TRBJ2-1; D remains unclear. The CDR3 contains 14 residues. Germline V CDR1 and CDR2: LGHNA, YSLEER. The V and J ends lost 3 bases and 6 bases respectively, with 12 bases between them. CDR3 loop: CASSHAHPGNEQFF. CDR3 nucleotides: TGCGCCAGCAGCCACGCTCATCCCGGCAATGAGCAGTTCTTC.

The chain carries TRBV6-1 and TRBJ2-1; 11 bases agree with TRBD2. The ends lost 7 bases at V and 7 bases at J; junction bases unmatched: 3. Germline values: CDR1 MNHNS, CDR2 SASEGT. The CDR3 has 13 amino acids. The CDR3: CASMASGRNEQFF. CDR3 bases: TGTGCCAGCATGGCTAGCGGGAGGAATGAGCAGTTCTTC.

V usage is TRBV27 and J usage is TRBJ2-7; 8 nucleotides agree with TRBD2. CDR1 is MNHEY, CDR2 SMNVEV, per germline (reference sequence). The CDR3 spans 15 residues. The J segment lost 6 bases and the V segment lost 8 bases, leaving 15 bases of the junction unmatched. The chain's CDR3 is CASGDKAGVLGEQYF. The CDR3 nucleotides are TGTGCCAGCGGCGACAAAGCGGGAGTTTTAGGCGAGCAGTACTTC.

V is TRBV4-2 and J is TRBJ2-3; tentative D call: TRBD2 (5 bases). Germline assignment: CDR1 LGHNA and CDR2 YNFKEQ. This CDR3 has 13 residues. V gave up 2 bases and J gave up 5 bases, with 8 bases separating them. The CDR3 region has the DNA TGTGCCAGCAGCCAAACTGCGGGAGATACGCAGTATTTT. It translates to CASSQTAGDTQYF.

Only a few counts were recorded for this clone. The chain recombines TRBV5-1 with TRBJ2-7; 9 nucleotides line up with TRBD2. CDR3 length: 16 residues. The germline V gene encodes CDR1 SGHRS and CDR2 YFSETQ. With V trimmed by 2 bases and J by 1 base, 7 bases remained unmatched. The CDR3 bases are TGCGCCAGCAGCTTAGTAGCGGGAGAAAGGTCCTACGAGCAGTACTTC. Translating gives CASSLVAGERSYEQYF.

The V gene is TRBV18, the J gene TRBJ2-7; TRBD2 is a possible D gene (6 bases). Trimming took 3 bases from V and 2 from J, leaving 11 bases between them. The V gene's germline CDR1 is KGHSH and CDR2 LQKENI. This CDR3 is built from 14 residues. Written as DNA, the CDR3 is TGTGCCAGCTCACCCGGGAGACAGCCCTACGAGCAGTACTTC. This translates into CASSPGRQPYEQYF.

This chain connects TRBV28 to TRBJ1-6; possible D gene TRBD1, 6 bases. Germline V gene lookup returns CDR1 MDHEN and CDR2 SYDVKM. The V and J ends lost 5 bases and 6 bases respectively, with 17 bases between them. This CDR3 is built from 16 residues. The CDR3 DNA reads as TGTGCCAGCAGTAGAACAGGGTGCCTCGGTAATTCACCCCTCCACTTT. Protein: CASSRTGCLGNSPLHF.

The J gene is TRBJ2-3, the V gene TRBV7-2, with 7 bases matching TRBD2. The CDR3 extends over 15 amino acids. With 1 base clipped from V and 7 bases from J, the junction kept 8 bases outside the gene matches. Per the germline V gene, CDR1 is SGHTA and CDR2 is FQGNSA. This CDR3 is CASSLGGSSGHTQYF. CDR3 DNA: TGTGCCAGCAGCTTAGGTGGGTCTAGCGGACATACGCAGTATTTT.

The V and J genes are TRBV5-1 and TRBJ2-1; 11 bases align to TRBD1. CDR1 is SGHRS and CDR2 is YFSETQ in the germline V gene. The CDR3 runs to 15 residues. J gave up 8 bases and V 4 bases, and 8 bases lay outside the gene matches. The CDR3 region is CASSTTGGQGDEQFF. The CDR3 DNA reads as TGCGCCAGCAGCACCACAGGGGGACAGGGGGATGAGCAGTTCTTC.

The rearrangement joins TRBV10-3 to TRBJ1-4; a possible D gene is TRBD1 (5 bases). Trimming stripped 10 bases from V and 0 bases from J, with 15 bases between. CDR1 ENHRY and CDR2 SYGVKD come from the germline V gene. The CDR3 has 15 amino acids. In nucleotides, the CDR3 is TGTGCCACCTCCACCCAGACAGCAACTAATGAAAAACTGTTTTTT. Protein product: CATSTQTATNEKLFF.

The V call is TRBV11-2, the J call TRBJ2-5; 7 nucleotides align to TRBD2. Unmatched junction bases numbered 4, after V lost 2 bases and J lost 4 bases. CDR1 and CDR2 (germline): SGHAT, FQNNGV. The length of the CDR3 is 14 residues. The CDR3 spells CASSLSSGGETQYF. Written as DNA, the CDR3 is TGTGCCAGCAGCTTAAGCTCGGGGGGAGAGACCCAGTACTTC. Full variable domain (outside the CDR3, taken from reference TRBV11-2 and TRBJ2-5): EAGVAQSPRYKIIEKRQSVAFWCNPISGHATLYWYQQILGQGPKLLIQFQNNGVVDDSQLPKDRFSAERLKGVDSTLKIQPAKLEDSAVYLCASSLSSGGETQYFGPGTRLLVL.

The chain uses TRBV27 and TRBJ2-1, with TRBD2 matching 11 bases. This CDR3 is 15 amino acids long. CDR1 and CDR2 (germline): MNHEY, SMNVEV (reference sequence). Trimming removed 6 bases from V and 1 base from J; junction bases left unmatched: 2. CDR3 nucleotide sequence: TGTGCCAGCAGCGGGACTAGCGGATCCTACAATGAGCAGTTCTTC. Its protein product is CASSGTSGSYNEQFF.

The chain uses TRBV2 and TRBJ2-3; D perhaps matches TRBD1 (5 bases). Per germline, CDR1 SNHLY and CDR2 FYNNEI. The CDR3 sequence is 14 residues long. Trimming took 6 bases from V and 0 from J, leaving 10 bases between them. The CDR3 nucleotides are TGTGCCAGCAGCCTGACAGCTAGCACAGATACGCAGTATTTT. This encodes CASSLTASTDTQYF.

V usage is TRBV7-2 and J usage is TRBJ2-1; TRBD2 might be the D (6 bases). V was clipped by 3 bases and J by 5 bases, with 14 bases between them. Germline V gene data show CDR1 as SGHTA and CDR2 as FQGNSA. The CDR3 length is 15 residues. Here the CDR3 DNA reads TGTGCCAGCAGCTTGGCCGGACTATCCAACAATGAGCAGTTCTTC. Translation: CASSLAGLSNNEQFF.

V and J are TRBV7-2 and TRBJ1-2; weak D call: TRBD1 (6 bases). This CDR3 contains 16 residues. V shed 0 bases and J shed 4 bases, with 15 bases lying between them. Germline-derived CDR1 and CDR2 are SGHTA and FQGNSA. Here the CDR3 reads CASSLAPSDRSYGYTF. As DNA, the CDR3 is TGTGCCAGCAGCTTAGCCCCCAGCGACAGGTCCTATGGCTACACCTTC.

This clone was seen a single time. The chain combines TRBV30 with TRBJ1-3, with D unclear. This CDR3 contains 13 residues. Deletions cut 0 bases from V and 4 bases from J, with 7 bases between. Germline-derived CDR1 and CDR2 are GTSNPN and SVGIG (reference sequence). The CDR3 DNA reads as TGTGCCTGGAGTGTACAATCGGGAAACACCATATATTTT. Encoded protein: CAWSVQSGNTIYF. The variable domain in full, with the rest retrieved from reference TRBV30 and TRBJ1-3, is SQTIHQWPATLVQPVGSPLSLECTVEGTSNPNLYWYRQAAGRGLQLLFYSVGIGQISSEVPQNLSASRPQDRQFILSSKKLLLSDSGFYLCAWSVQSGNTIYFGEGSWLTVV.

The chain couples TRBV30 to TRBJ1-2; 7 bases match TRBD1. After removal of 0 bases from V and 8 bases from J, the junction contained 9 bases not matched to a gene. Germline-derived CDR1 and CDR2 are GTSNPN and SVGIG (reference sequence). This CDR3 region has 14 residues. In DNA form, the CDR3 reads TGTGCCTGGAGTGTACGTGGGGACAGCTGGGGCTACACCTTC. This sequence encodes CAWSVRGDSWGYTF.